The sample holds a few counts of the clone carrying this T cell receptor (beta chain). The sample comes from a study of OX40 agonist ivuxolimab in advanced cancers. Germline V gene lookup returns CDR1 SGDLS and CDR2 YYNGEE. The trim removed 0 bases at V and 6 bases at J, leaving 3 bases unmatched. CDR3 length equals 15 residues. This table comes from immunoSEQ multiplex PCR, and its TCRdb copy is limited to in-frame clones, with some not included. The data show some 40,000 clones, with approximately 90% seen just once and less than 0.65% held by the top ten. The starting material was CD4+ or CD8+ T cells sorted from blood, obtained in a trial of the OX40 agonist ivuxolimab. The chain uses TRBV9 and TRBJ2-3, with 11 bases fitting TRBD2. The origin of this receptor is an adult with an advanced solid tumor such as melanoma, head and neck, liver or kidney cancer. The CDR3 reads CASSVDSGGEDTQYF. In nucleotides, the CDR3 is TGTGCCAGCAGCGTAGATAGCGGGGGGGAGGATACGCAGTATTTT.